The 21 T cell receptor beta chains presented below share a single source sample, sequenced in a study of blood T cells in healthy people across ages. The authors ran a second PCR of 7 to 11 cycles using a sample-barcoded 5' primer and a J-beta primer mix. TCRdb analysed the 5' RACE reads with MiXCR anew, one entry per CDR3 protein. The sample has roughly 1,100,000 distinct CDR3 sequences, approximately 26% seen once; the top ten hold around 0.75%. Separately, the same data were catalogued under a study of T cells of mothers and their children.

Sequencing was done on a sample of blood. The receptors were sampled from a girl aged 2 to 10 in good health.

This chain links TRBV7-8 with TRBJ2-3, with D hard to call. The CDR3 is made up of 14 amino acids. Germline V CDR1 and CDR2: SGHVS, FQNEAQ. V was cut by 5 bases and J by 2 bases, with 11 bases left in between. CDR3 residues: CASSEPLNTDTQYF. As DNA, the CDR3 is TGTGCCAGCAGCGAACCTTTGAACACAGATACGCAGTATTTT.

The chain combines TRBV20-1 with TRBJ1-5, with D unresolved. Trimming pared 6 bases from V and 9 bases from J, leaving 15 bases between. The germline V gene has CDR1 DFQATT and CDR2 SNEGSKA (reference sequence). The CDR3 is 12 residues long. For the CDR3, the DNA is TGCAGTGCCGCCCTGGGTGGCTTGCCCCAGCATTTT. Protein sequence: CSAALGGLPQHF.

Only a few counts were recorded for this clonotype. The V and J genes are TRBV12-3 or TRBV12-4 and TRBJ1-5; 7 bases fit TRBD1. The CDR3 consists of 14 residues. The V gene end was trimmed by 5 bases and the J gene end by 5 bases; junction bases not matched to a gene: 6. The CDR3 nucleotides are TGTGCCAGCAGTGAGGGGGCCTTACATCAGCCCCAGCATTTT. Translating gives CASSEGALHQPQHF.

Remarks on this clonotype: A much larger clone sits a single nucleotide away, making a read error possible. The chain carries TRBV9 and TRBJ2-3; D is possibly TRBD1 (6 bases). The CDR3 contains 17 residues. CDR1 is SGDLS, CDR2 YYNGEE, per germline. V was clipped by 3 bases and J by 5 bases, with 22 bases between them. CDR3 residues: CASSANPGALQGDTQYF. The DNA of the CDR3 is TGTGCCAGCAGCGCCAATCCAGGGGCCCTACAGGGAGATACGCAGTATTTT.

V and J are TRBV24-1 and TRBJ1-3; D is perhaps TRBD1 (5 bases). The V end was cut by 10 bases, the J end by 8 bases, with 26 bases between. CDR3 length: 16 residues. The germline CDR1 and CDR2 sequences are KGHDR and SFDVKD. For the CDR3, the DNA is TGTGCCACATTAGAATACACCGGGGCCCCTCGGGACACCATATATTTT. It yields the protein CATLEYTGAPRDTIYF.

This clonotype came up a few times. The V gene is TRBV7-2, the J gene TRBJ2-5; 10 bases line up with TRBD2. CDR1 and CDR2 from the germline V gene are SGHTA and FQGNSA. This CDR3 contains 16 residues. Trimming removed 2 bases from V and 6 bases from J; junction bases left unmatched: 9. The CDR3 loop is CASSLIQRGGGKTQYF. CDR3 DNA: TGTGCCAGCAGCTTAATTCAGCGGGGGGGAGGAAAGACCCAGTACTTC.

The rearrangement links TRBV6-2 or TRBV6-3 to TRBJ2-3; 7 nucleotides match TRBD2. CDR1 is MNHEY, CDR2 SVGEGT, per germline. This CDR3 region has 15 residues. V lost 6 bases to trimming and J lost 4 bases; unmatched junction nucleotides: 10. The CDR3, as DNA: TGTGCCAGCAGCCTAGCGACGGGGGGATCAGATACGCAGTATTTT. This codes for CASSLATGGSDTQYF.

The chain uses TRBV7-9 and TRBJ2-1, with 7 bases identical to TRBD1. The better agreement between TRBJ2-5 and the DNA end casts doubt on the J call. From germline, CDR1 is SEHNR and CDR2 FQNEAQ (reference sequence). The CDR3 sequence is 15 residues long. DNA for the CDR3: TGTGCCAGCAGCCCTCCTCGACAGGGCGTGGAGACCCAGTACTTC. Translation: CASSPPRQGVETQYF.

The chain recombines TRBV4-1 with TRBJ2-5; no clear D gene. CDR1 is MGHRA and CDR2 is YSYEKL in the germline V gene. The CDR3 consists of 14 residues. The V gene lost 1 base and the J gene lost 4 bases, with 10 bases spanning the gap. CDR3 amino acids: CASSQATPRETQYF. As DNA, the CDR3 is TGCGCCAGCAGCCAAGCGACACCCAGAGAGACCCAGTACTTC.

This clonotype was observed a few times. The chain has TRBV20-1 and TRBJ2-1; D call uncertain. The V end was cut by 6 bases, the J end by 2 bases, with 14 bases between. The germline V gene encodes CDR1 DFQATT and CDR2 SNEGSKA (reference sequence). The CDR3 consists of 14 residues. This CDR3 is CSASRALTYNEQFF. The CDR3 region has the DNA TGCAGTGCATCCCGGGCGCTGACCTACAATGAGCAGTTCTTC.

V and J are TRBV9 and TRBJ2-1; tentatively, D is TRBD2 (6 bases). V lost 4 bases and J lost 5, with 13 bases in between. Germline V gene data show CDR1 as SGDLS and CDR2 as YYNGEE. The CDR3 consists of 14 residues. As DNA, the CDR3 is TGTGCCAGCAGCCACACCCTAGCGAACAATGAGCAGTTCTTC. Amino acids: CASSHTLANNEQFF.

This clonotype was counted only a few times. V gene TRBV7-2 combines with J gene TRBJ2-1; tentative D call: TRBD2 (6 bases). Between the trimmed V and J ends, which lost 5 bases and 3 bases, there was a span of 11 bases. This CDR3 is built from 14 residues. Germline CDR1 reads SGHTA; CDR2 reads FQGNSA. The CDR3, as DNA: TGTGCCAGCAGCCCGACTAGATTCTACAATGAGCAGTTCTTC. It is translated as CASSPTRFYNEQFF.

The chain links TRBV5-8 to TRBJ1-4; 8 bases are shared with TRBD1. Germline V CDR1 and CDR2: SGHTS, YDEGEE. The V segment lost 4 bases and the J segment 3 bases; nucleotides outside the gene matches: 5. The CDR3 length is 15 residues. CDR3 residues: CASSTQGASNEKLFF. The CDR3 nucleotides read TGTGCCAGCAGCACGCAGGGGGCATCTAATGAAAAACTGTTTTTT.

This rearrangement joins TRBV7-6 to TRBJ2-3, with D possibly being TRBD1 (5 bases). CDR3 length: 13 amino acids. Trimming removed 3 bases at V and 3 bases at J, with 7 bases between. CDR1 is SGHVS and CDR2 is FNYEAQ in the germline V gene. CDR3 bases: TGTGCCAGCAGCTTGCGACAGACAGATACGCAGTATTTT. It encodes CASSLRQTDTQYF.

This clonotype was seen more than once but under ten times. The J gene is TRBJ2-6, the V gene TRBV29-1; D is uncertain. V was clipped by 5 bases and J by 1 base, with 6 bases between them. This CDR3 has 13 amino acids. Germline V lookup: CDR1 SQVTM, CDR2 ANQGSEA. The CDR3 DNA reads TGCAGCGTTTCAGATTCTGGGGCCAACGTCCTGACTTTC. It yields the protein CSVSDSGANVLTF.

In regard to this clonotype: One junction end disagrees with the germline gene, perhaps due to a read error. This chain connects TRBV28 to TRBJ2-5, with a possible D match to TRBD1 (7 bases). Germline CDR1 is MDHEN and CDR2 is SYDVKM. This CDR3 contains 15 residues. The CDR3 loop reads CASSSGTPGGETQYF. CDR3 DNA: TGCGCCAGCAGTTCCGGGACACCAGGGGGGGAGACCCAGTACTTC.

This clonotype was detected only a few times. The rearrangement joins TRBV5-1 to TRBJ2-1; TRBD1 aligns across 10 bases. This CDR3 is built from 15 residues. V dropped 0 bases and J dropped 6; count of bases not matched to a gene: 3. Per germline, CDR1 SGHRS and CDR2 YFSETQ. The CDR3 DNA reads TGCGCCAGCAGCTTGGGACAGGGGGCTTTCAATGAGCAGTTCTTC. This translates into CASSLGQGAFNEQFF.

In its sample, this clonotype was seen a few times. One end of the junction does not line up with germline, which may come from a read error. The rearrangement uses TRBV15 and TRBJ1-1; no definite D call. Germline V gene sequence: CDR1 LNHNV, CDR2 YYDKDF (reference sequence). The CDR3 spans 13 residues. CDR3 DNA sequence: TGTGCCACCAGCAGCGCTTGGAACGCTGAAGCTTTCTTT. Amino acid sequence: CATSSAWNAEAFF.

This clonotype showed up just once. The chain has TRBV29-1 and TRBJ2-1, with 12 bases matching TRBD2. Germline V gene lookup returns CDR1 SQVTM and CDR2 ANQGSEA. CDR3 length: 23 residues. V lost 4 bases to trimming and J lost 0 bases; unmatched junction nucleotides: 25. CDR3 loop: CSVGPLPLGLAGNNTSSYNEQFF. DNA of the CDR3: TGCAGCGTTGGACCCCTCCCGCTGGGACTAGCGGGTAATAATACCAGCTCCTACAATGAGCAGTTCTTC.

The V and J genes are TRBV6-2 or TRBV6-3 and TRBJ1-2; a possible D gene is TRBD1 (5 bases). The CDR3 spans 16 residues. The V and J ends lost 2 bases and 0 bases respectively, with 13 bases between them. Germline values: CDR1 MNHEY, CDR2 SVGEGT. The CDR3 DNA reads TGTGCCAGCAGTTACGGGACCTCCGCGTCTAACTATGGCTACACCTTC. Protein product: CASSYGTSASNYGYTF.

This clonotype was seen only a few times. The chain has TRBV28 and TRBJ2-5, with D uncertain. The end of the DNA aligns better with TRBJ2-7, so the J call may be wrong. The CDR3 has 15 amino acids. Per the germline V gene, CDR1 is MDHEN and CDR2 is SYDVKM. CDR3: CASSLAVPLSYEQYF. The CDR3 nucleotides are TGTGCCAGCAGTTTGGCAGTCCCCTTGTCCTACGAGCAGTACTTC.